This T cell receptor (beta chain) was identified during a study of shared clonotypes between healthy human individuals. The study, taken as a whole, reports: Generation probability values for non-shared clonotypes were lower than those for clonotypes shared by all four donors. Estimated clonotype richness was generally higher in naive than memory subsets.

As to this clone: Its cognate antigen is unknown.

The repertoire was sequenced with immunoSEQ multiplex PCR; TCRdb's copy has only in-frame clones and lacks some. The sample yields about 2.4 million clones, roughly 93% seen once. Sample: naive CD4+ T cells from PBMCs. The subset is: CD45RA+ positively selected. The sequence came from a man between 18 and 35 years old in good health. Some clones in this sample may be carry-over from other donors' samples.

The DNA of the CDR3 is TGCGCCAGCAGTCAATCGTTACAGCCTTACGAGCAGTACTTC. This codes for CASSQSLQPYEQYF. The genes are TRBV23-1 and TRBJ2-7, with D hard to call. TRBV23-1 carries the ORF label, with uncertain function. The CDR3 runs to 14 residues. The germline V and J ends were trimmed by 0 bases and 4 bases, with 10 bases remaining between them.